These T cell receptor beta chains were read from a single sample in a study of blood T cell repertoires in COVID-19. This table comes from immunoSEQ multiplex PCR, and its TCRdb copy is limited to in-frame clones, with some not included. This sample has about 150,000 clones; roughly four fifths occur once, and the top ten carry roughly 3.4%. The specimen was PBMCs or T cells enriched from blood (not recorded which). These receptors came from a woman in her forties or fifties with acute COVID-19. CDR3s leave out the opening cysteine and the closing phenylalanine or tryptophan. The D gene is left open where the match is weak.

V: TRBV6-4
J: TRBJ2-3
D: TRBD1
CDR3: ASSGTGGTDTQY

V: TRBV6-5
J: TRBJ1-2
D: TRBD1
CDR3: ASSYLTGGYGYT

V: TRBV3-1/TRBV3-2
J: TRBJ2-1
D: TRBD1
CDR3: ASSPKDRLYNEQF

V: TRBV5-8
J: TRBJ2-7
D: TRBD2
CDR3: ASSPRIGAGGRYEQY

V: TRBV18
J: TRBJ1-5
D: .
CDR3: ASSPYRDSQPQH

V: TRBV11-2
J: TRBJ2-3
D: .
CDR3: ASSLSTDTQY

V: TRBV14
J: TRBJ1-3
D: .
CDR3: ASSQGATHSGNTIY

V: TRBV4-1
J: TRBJ1-4
D: .
CDR3: ASSREVEEKLF

V: TRBV5-6
J: TRBJ2-1
D: TRBD1
CDR3: ASSSASGTEIYNEQF

V: TRBV30
J: TRBJ2-2
D: .
CDR3: AWSVRTGMDTGELF

V: TRBV24-1
J: TRBJ2-1
D: .
CDR3: ATSDGGLNEQF

V: TRBV14
J: TRBJ2-3
D: TRBD2
CDR3: ASSRTSGSRGTDTQY

V: TRBV3-1/TRBV3-2
J: TRBJ2-5
D: .
CDR3: ASSYRAQETQY

V: TRBV7-2
J: TRBJ1-5
D: TRBD1
CDR3: ASSPGTGNNQPQH

V: TRBV6-2/TRBV6-3
J: TRBJ2-3
D: TRBD2
CDR3: ASSYSPSGPPTDTQY

V: TRBV30
J: TRBJ2-2
D: TRBD1
CDR3: AWRLPGQGDTGELF

V: TRBV30
J: TRBJ1-1
D: .
CDR3: AWSFRGGTEAF

V: TRBV5-1
J: TRBJ1-6
D: .
CDR3: ASSLYRDDSPLH

V: TRBV7-9
J: TRBJ2-3
D: .
CDR3: ASSPGGDTQY

V: TRBV3-1/TRBV3-2
J: TRBJ1-2
D: .
CDR3: ASSQSDGYT

V: TRBV18
J: TRBJ2-7
D: .
CDR3: ASSPQGEGYEQY

V: TRBV15
J: TRBJ1-1
D: .
CDR3: ATSLDGSNTEAF

V: TRBV19
J: TRBJ2-3
D: TRBD2
CDR3: ASRSSGRGHTQY

V: TRBV2
J: TRBJ2-3
D: .
CDR3: ASSENSGVDTQY

V: TRBV6-5
J: TRBJ1-1
D: TRBD1
CDR3: ASSYTGGTEAF

V: TRBV29-1
J: TRBJ1-2
D: .
CDR3: SVEIGTPNYGYT

V: TRBV29-1
J: TRBJ1-1
D: .
CDR3: SVALVNTEAF

V: TRBV7-9
J: TRBJ2-1
D: .
CDR3: ASTASGGSYNEQF

V: TRBV5-1
J: TRBJ2-7
D: TRBD2
CDR3: ASSWTSGSGEQY

V: TRBV2
J: TRBJ1-2
D: TRBD1
CDR3: ASIAGTGSGYT

V: TRBV27
J: TRBJ1-1
D: .
CDR3: ASSQRQEHLLNTEAF

V: TRBV3-1/TRBV3-2
J: TRBJ2-7
D: TRBD2
CDR3: ASSQSEGLAGGNEQY

V: TRBV19
J: TRBJ2-1
D: TRBD2
CDR3: ASSIAGGSYNEQF

V: TRBV28
J: TRBJ1-1
D: TRBD1
CDR3: ASVSGQGASAF

V: TRBV19
J: TRBJ1-1
D: .
CDR3: ASSIVGTNTEAF

V: TRBV27
J: TRBJ1-5
D: .
CDR3: ASRNAIRDQPQH

V: TRBV12-5
J: TRBJ1-1
D: .
CDR3: ASAKNTEAF

V: TRBV5-1
J: TRBJ2-2
D: .
CDR3: ASSGGRRDPGELF

V: TRBV5-5
J: TRBJ2-5
D: .
CDR3: ASSSTPRGGETQY

V: TRBV11-2
J: TRBJ2-7
D: .
CDR3: ASSLERLVHYEQY

V: TRBV9
J: TRBJ2-3
D: TRBD1
CDR3: ASTQGAVTDTQY

V: TRBV3-1/TRBV3-2
J: TRBJ2-1
D: .
CDR3: ASTPNAGLYNEQF

V: TRBV12-5
J: TRBJ2-4
D: .
CDR3: ASQGGLNFGIQY

V: TRBV14
J: TRBJ2-7
D: .
CDR3: ASSQGRGPMNEQY

V: TRBV10-1
J: TRBJ2-5
D: .
CDR3: ASKPNSVQETQY

V: TRBV27
J: TRBJ2-7
D: .
CDR3: ASSLRIRDEQY

V: TRBV28
J: TRBJ1-2
D: TRBD1
CDR3: ASRPGGPHYGYT

V: TRBV7-9
J: TRBJ1-2
D: TRBD1
CDR3: ASSDRDRAGYT